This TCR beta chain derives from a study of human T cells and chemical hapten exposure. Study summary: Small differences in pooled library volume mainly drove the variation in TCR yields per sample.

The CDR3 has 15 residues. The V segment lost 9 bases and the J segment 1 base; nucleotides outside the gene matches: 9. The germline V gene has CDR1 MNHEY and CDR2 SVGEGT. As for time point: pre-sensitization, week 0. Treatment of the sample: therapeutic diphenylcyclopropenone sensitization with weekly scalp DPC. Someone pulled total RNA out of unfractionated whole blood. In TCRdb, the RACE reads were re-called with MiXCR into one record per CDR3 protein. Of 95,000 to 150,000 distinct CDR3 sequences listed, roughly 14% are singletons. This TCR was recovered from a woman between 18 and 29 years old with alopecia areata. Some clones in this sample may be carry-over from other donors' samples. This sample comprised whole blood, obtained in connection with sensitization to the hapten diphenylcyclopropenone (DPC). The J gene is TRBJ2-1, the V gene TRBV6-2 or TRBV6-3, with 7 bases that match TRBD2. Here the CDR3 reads CASWTRGLSYNEQFF. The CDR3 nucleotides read TGTGCCAGTTGGACCCGGGGACTATCCTACAATGAGCAGTTCTTC.